These 10 T cell receptor beta chains came from one sample sequenced in a study of graft-versus-host responses after intestinal transplantation. From the graft tissue, intraepithelial and lamina propria lymphocytes were released through processing. Profiling relied on immunoSEQ multiplex PCR, and the TCRdb table lists in-frame clones only, not all of them. This sample has 8,500 to 10,000 clones; approximately 86% occur once, and the top ten carry around 4.9%. The specimen was ileum tissue, collected around 25 months after intestinal transplantation. These TCRs come from a human patient who received an intestinal transplant, so some T cells may come from the graft donor.

J is TRBJ2-7 and V is TRBV5-5; no definite D call. CDR1 and CDR2 (germline): SGHKS, YYEKEE (reference sequence). Trimming removed 3 bases at V and 3 bases at J, with 16 bases between. CDR3 length: 15 amino acids. The CDR3 sequence: CASSYETGPHYEQYF. CDR3 DNA sequence: TGTGCCAGCAGCTATGAGACCGGGCCGCACTACGAGCAGTACTTC.

This chain joins TRBV5-5 and TRBJ1-2; TRBD1 is a possible D gene (5 bases). The germline CDR1 and CDR2 sequences are SGHKS and YYEKEE (reference sequence). V gave up 0 bases and J gave up 4 bases, with 13 bases separating them. CDR3 size: 15 residues. CDR3 region: CASSLDPGWVYGYTF. Written as DNA, the CDR3 is TGTGCCAGCAGCTTGGATCCAGGGTGGGTCTATGGCTACACCTTC.

The J gene is TRBJ2-2, the V gene TRBV5-1; 7 bases agree with TRBD1. The CDR3 consists of 15 residues. V shed 5 bases, J shed 1 base, and the junction held 5 bases outside the gene matches. The germline V gene has CDR1 SGHRS and CDR2 YFSETQ. CDR3 amino acids: CASRSGTENTGELFF. The CDR3, as DNA: TGCGCCAGCAGGTCCGGGACAGAGAACACCGGGGAGCTGTTTTTT.

The genes are TRBV18 and TRBJ1-3; TRBD1 agrees at 7 bases. Germline V lookup: CDR1 KGHSH, CDR2 LQKENI. The CDR3 contains 16 residues. Losses at the gene ends were 4 bases for V and 0 bases for J; bases not matched to a gene: 6. The CDR3 coding sequence is TGTGCCAGCTCACGACGACAGGGCCCCTCTGGAAACACCATATATTTT. As protein: CASSRRQGPSGNTIYF.

The J gene is TRBJ2-7, the V gene TRBV4-1, with D possibly TRBD1 on 5 matching bases. The CDR3 totals 15 residues. V was pared by 4 bases and J by 5 bases, with 18 bases between. Germline V gene data show CDR1 as MGHRA and CDR2 as YSYEKL. As DNA, the CDR3 is TGCGCCAGCAGCCCACCAAATAGGGGATGGAACGAGCAGTACTTC. Amino acids: CASSPPNRGWNEQYF.

The chain carries TRBV10-2 and TRBJ1-5; D is unresolved. Germline V gives CDR1 WSHSY, CDR2 SAAADI. This CDR3 contains 15 residues. V was shortened by 1 base and J by 6 bases, with 13 bases between the two germline ends. The CDR3: CASSEFGPAGQPQHF. The CDR3 region has the DNA TGCGCCAGCAGTGAGTTCGGACCGGCCGGTCAGCCCCAGCATTTT.

The rearrangement links TRBV4-2 to TRBJ1-2, with D hard to call. The ends were cut back, 0 bases at V and 11 bases at J, with 13 bases in the middle. This CDR3 spans 13 amino acids. The germline V gene has CDR1 LGHNA and CDR2 YNFKEQ. The CDR3 sequence: CASSQDLRRAYTF. CDR3 DNA: TGTGCCAGCAGCCAAGATCTAAGGCGTGCTTACACCTTC.

This clone is a singleton in its sample. J is TRBJ2-5 and V is TRBV28; D is possibly TRBD2 (6 bases). V dropped 8 bases and J dropped 0 bases, with 16 bases sitting between them. Germline V gene lookup returns CDR1 MDHEN and CDR2 SYDVKM. The CDR3 runs 15 residues. The CDR3 coding sequence is TGTGCCAGCCGCGAGGGACTGCGGTACCAAGAGACCCAGTACTTC. This sequence encodes CASREGLRYQETQYF.

This clone was seen more than once but under ten times. The rearrangement joins TRBV19 to TRBJ2-5; the match to TRBD1 covers 7 bases. The ends lost 5 bases at V and 4 bases at J; junction bases unmatched: 4. Germline V gene sequence: CDR1 LNHDA, CDR2 SQIVND (reference sequence). The CDR3 is 13 amino acids. Written as DNA, the CDR3 is TGTGCCAGTAGTGACAGGGTTGGAGAGACCCAGTACTTC. Translating it yields CASSDRVGETQYF.

The chain recombines TRBV27 with TRBJ1-6, with D maybe TRBD1 (6 bases). Looked up from germline, CDR1 is MNHEY and CDR2 is SMNVEV (reference sequence). This CDR3 contains 13 residues. V lost 6 bases, J lost 6 bases, and 9 bases lay in between. CDR3 protein: CASRRQVNSPLHF. As DNA, the CDR3 is TGTGCCAGCAGGCGACAGGTTAATTCACCCCTCCACTTT.